Sequencing of this T cell receptor (beta chain) was carried out in a study of T cell responses to AZD1222 COVID-19 vaccine. Study-wide results and limits: The study found Spike-specific TCR breadth and depth rose after two AZD1222 doses. None of the repertoires were sampled until the peak T cell response had passed. Clonal diversity was possibly underestimated, and the donors were mostly white British, with more females. Targets within unmutated variant regions were reportedly found for nearly half of spike-specific TCRs.

Measured with immunoSEQ multiplex PCR; TCRdb has only the in-frame clones, and not every one. Altogether roughly 70,000 clones are present, 75% to 85% being singletons, with the ten largest covering about a quarter. In the case of this clone: Antigen: not known.

V was cut by 8 bases and J by 3 bases, with 14 bases left in between. The CDR3 spans 13 residues. This TCR derives from an adult in good health. The J gene is TRBJ2-7, the V gene TRBV12-3 or TRBV12-4; possibly TRBD1 or TRBD2 for D (5 bases each). The source material was peripheral blood, sampled on day 0 of MenACWY control vaccination. The CDR3 sequence is CASGRDGGYEQYF. The CDR3 DNA reads as TGTGCCAGCGGCCGGGACGGAGGCTACGAGCAGTACTTC.